One and the same sample provided the 10 T cell receptor beta chains below, sequenced in a study of blood T cell repertoires in COVID-19. Here immunoSEQ multiplex PCR was the method, and the copy in TCRdb shows in-frame clones only, minus some. The sample lists hundreds of thousands of clones, 80% to 90% occurring once. Sequences were obtained from PBMCs or T cells enriched from blood (not recorded which). These receptors were collected from a woman aged 60-75 years who had recovered from COVID-19.

The chain is built from TRBV5-4 and TRBJ1-1; D unresolved. This CDR3 spans 16 amino acids. Per the germline V gene, CDR1 is SGHNT and CDR2 is YYREEE (reference sequence). V was trimmed by 2 bases and J by 1 base, leaving 15 bases between them. The CDR3 loop reads CASSFFFSSQNTEAFF. Here the CDR3 DNA reads TGTGCCAGCAGCTTCTTTTTTTCCTCACAGAACACTGAAGCTTTCTTT.

The chain couples TRBV6-5 to TRBJ1-5, with TRBD1 matching 8 bases. Germline V CDR1 and CDR2: MNHEY, SVGAGI. J gave up 4 bases and V 8 bases, and 7 bases lay outside the gene matches. This CDR3 comprises 14 residues. For the CDR3, the DNA is TGTGCCAGCTCCCGACAGGGGCGGAATCAGCCCCAGCATTTT. Translating gives CASSRQGRNQPQHF.

This chain uses TRBV6-1 with TRBJ2-7, with 10 bases fitting TRBD2. The J segment lost 2 bases and the V segment lost 6 bases, leaving 4 bases of the junction unmatched. Germline loops: CDR1 MNHNS, CDR2 SASEGT. The CDR3 sequence is 14 residues long. CDR3 DNA: TGTGCCAGCAGCTTAGCGGGGGGAACCTACGAGCAGTACTTC. Protein sequence: CASSLAGGTYEQYF.

The rearrangement joins TRBV9 to TRBJ2-1; 10 bases align to TRBD2. The junction had 12 bases not matched to a gene; V was cut back by 0 bases and J by 6 bases. There are 18 residues in the CDR3. From germline, CDR1 is SGDLS and CDR2 YYNGEE. CDR3 residues: CASSVAKVAGGAINEQFF. The DNA of the CDR3 is TGTGCCAGCAGCGTAGCTAAGGTAGCGGGGGGAGCGATCAATGAGCAGTTCTTC.

The chain joins TRBV19 to TRBJ2-7; 8 bases are a match to TRBD2. The CDR3 contains 15 residues. V dropped 1 base and J dropped 2; count of bases not matched to a gene: 4. The germline gives CDR1 LNHDA, CDR2 SQIVND (reference sequence). CDR3 in amino acids: CASSIGTSGPYEQYF. The CDR3 coding sequence is TGTGCCAGTAGTATAGGCACTAGCGGTCCCTACGAGCAGTACTTC. The complete variable domain, with remaining parts taken from reference TRBV19 and TRBJ2-7, reads DGGITQSPKYLFRKEGQNVTLSCEQNLNHDAMYWYRQDPGQGLRLIYYSQIVNDFQKGDIAEGYSVSREKKESFPLTVTSAQKNPTAFYLCASSIGTSGPYEQYFGPGTRLTVT.

The V and J genes are TRBV27 and TRBJ2-1; 9 nucleotides line up with TRBD2. The trim removed 5 bases at V and 2 bases at J, leaving 7 bases unmatched. Looked up from germline, CDR1 is MNHEY and CDR2 is SMNVEV (reference sequence). The length of the CDR3 is 16 residues. CDR3 in DNA: TGTGCCAGCAGTACCAGGAAGCGGGGGGCCTACAATGAGCAGTTCTTC. Translated: CASSTRKRGAYNEQFF.

V gene TRBV5-5 combines with J gene TRBJ1-2; 9 bases line up with TRBD1. With V trimmed by 2 bases and J by 6 bases, 8 bases remained unmatched. CDR1 and CDR2 (germline): SGHKS, YYEKEE (reference sequence). This CDR3 has 15 residues. CDR3 loop: CASSFRTGEVNGYTF. The CDR3 DNA reads TGTGCCAGCAGCTTTAGGACAGGGGAGGTGAATGGCTACACCTTC.

The chain is built from TRBV3-1 (or the pseudogene TRBV3-2) and TRBJ1-2; perhaps TRBD1 as D (5 bases). Germline loops: CDR1 LGHDT, CDR2 YNNKEL (reference sequence). V lost 0 bases and J lost 0, with 11 bases in between. The CDR3 is made up of 16 amino acids. CDR3 amino acids: CASSQDNGGANYGYTF. The CDR3 nucleotides read TGTGCCAGCAGCCAAGATAACGGGGGAGCTAACTATGGCTACACCTTC.

This clone was seen only once. The chain employs TRBV19 and TRBJ2-2; D may be TRBD2 (5 bases). Trimming removed 10 bases from V and 4 bases from J, with 19 bases in between. Germline loops: CDR1 LNHDA, CDR2 SQIVND (reference sequence). The CDR3 length is 15 residues. CDR3 in DNA: TGTGCCACATCGGGAAAGGTTCGTTCCACCGGGGAGCTGTTTTTT. Translating it yields CATSGKVRSTGELFF.

This sequence joins TRBV5-4 and TRBJ2-5; possibly TRBD2 for D (5 bases). With 0 bases removed from V and 2 bases from J, the gap between germline ends came to 11 bases. In germline, CDR1 is SGHNT, CDR2 YYREEE (reference sequence). The CDR3 totals 15 residues. The CDR3 DNA follows: TGTGCCAGCAGCTTGGGGCTGGGGAGACAAGAGACCCAGTACTTC. It encodes CASSLGLGRQETQYF.